This T cell receptor beta chain originates from a study of shared clonotypes between healthy human individuals. Across the whole study: Donors were a couple of women and a few men aged 18 to 49.

Germline CDR1 is MDHEN and CDR2 is SYDVKM. V gave up 6 bases and J gave up 2 bases; unmatched junction bases: 7. CDR3 length: 15 residues. Clones were read by immunoSEQ multiplex PCR, and TCRdb kept only the in-frame ones, dropping some. The sample contains 1.6 million or so clones, approximately 98.5% of which appear only once. Only Caucasian adults living in Nashville, Tennessee served as donors. The rearrangement joins TRBV28 to TRBJ2-3; TRBD2 agrees at 8 bases. The receptor was derived from a man in his thirties or forties in good health. What was sequenced was naive CD4+ T cells sorted from blood. Sample subset: CD45RA+ positively selected. The CDR3 reads CASSRPGLDTDTQYF. The CDR3 region has the DNA TGTGCCAGCAGCCGACCGGGACTAGACACAGATACGCAGTATTTT. The full variable domain, completed using reference TRBV28 and TRBJ2-3, is DVKVTQSSRYLVKRTGEKVFLECVQDMDHENMFWYRQDPGLGLRLIYFSYDVKMKEKGDIPEGYSVSREKKERFSLILESASTNQTSMYLCASSRPGLDTDTQYFGPGTRLTVL.